The clone carrying this T cell receptor (beta chain) has only a few counts. Germline CDR1 and CDR2: KGHSH and LQKENI. V was clipped by 1 base and J by 5 bases, with 20 bases between them. CDR3 size: 17 residues. The time point was: patch test 1, 2 weeks after DPC sensitization. The treatment was: therapeutic diphenylcyclopropenone sensitization with weekly scalp DPC. The data are from a study of human T cells and chemical hapten exposure. About the research overall: DPC at 0.01% went onto the upper back in patch tests, read at 6 days.

TCRdb re-analysed the RACE reads in MiXCR, keeping a single row per CDR3 protein. This sample has tens of thousands of distinct CDR3 sequences, with about 10% found just once. This TCR came from a man in his forties with alopecia areata. Some clones in this sample may be carry-over from other donors' samples. This chain connects TRBV18 to TRBJ1-1; D is possibly TRBD1 (6 bases). Sequenced here: whole blood, sampled in connection with sensitization to the hapten diphenylcyclopropenone (DPC). This CDR3 reads CASSPRPMWGAWTEAFF. CDR3 coding DNA: TGTGCCAGCTCACCACGTCCTATGTGGGGGGCTTGGACTGAAGCTTTCTTT. Together with reference TRBV18 and TRBJ1-1, the CDR3 gives the full variable domain: NAGVMQNPRHLVRRRGQEARLRCSPMKGHSHVYWYRQLPEEGLKFMVYLQKENIIDESGMPKERFSAEFPKEGPSILRIQQVVRGDSAAYFCASSPRPMWGAWTEAFFGQGTRLTVV.